This T cell receptor beta chain was retrieved from a study of T-cell memory formation after mild COVID-19. Broader study findings: Some responding clones appeared in pre-infection memory, suggesting cross-reactive memory joined.

TCR alpha and TCR beta cDNA libraries carrying sample barcodes and UMIs were produced by 5'RACE using constant-segment primers. TCRdb reprocessed the 5' RACE reads via MiXCR and lists one record per CDR3 protein. The sample lists about 290,000 distinct CDR3 sequences, roughly 15% occurring once. Regarding this clonotype: Its antigen is unknown.

Specimen: PBMCs or a T cell subset sorted from them (not recorded which). The TCR originated in a man in his late teens or twenties who had mild COVID-19 (a few samples of this study predate the infection). Cell type and time point are not known.

The DNA of the CDR3 is TGTGCCACCAGCAGAGATAATGGGGGGAACATTCAGTACTTC. As protein: CATSRDNGGNIQYF. This chain links TRBV15 with TRBJ2-4, with D possibly TRBD2 on 6 matching bases. V was cut by 0 bases and J by 7 bases, with 10 bases left in between. The CDR3 has 14 amino acids. Germline V gives CDR1 LNHNV, CDR2 YYDKDF (reference sequence). Looking up the rest from reference TRBV15 and TRBJ2-4 gives the full variable domain: DAMVIQNPRYQVTQFGKPVTLSCSQTLNHNVMYWYQQKSSQAPKLLFHYYDKDFNNEADTPDNFQSRRPNTSFCFLDIRSPGLGDTAMYLCATSRDNGGNIQYFGAGTRLSVL.